Listed here is a single T cell receptor (beta chain). The data were obtained in a study of glioma-infiltrating T cells. TCR alpha and beta CDR3 regions were amplified from RNA using iRepertoire nested multiplex PCR. TCRdb reprocessed the multiplex PCR reads via MiXCR and lists one record per CDR3 protein. The sample contains about 140,000 distinct CDR3 sequences, roughly two fifths of which appear only once. The CDR3 totals 13 residues. The germline V gene encodes CDR1 MNHEY and CDR2 SVGEGT. The V gene end was trimmed by 2 bases and the J gene end by 7 bases; junction bases not matched to a gene: 2. The TCR originated in a human donor with low-grade glioma or glioblastoma, undergoing nonglioma brain surgery, or in good health (not recorded which). Sequencing was done on a sample of glioma tissue, nonneoplastic brain tissue, or PBMCs (not recorded which). The chain combines TRBV6-2 or TRBV6-3 with TRBJ1-1, with 9 bases aligning to TRBD1. The DNA of the CDR3 is TGTGCCAGCAGTTACACAGGGGGCCTTGAAGCTTTCTTT. Its translation is CASSYTGGLEAFF.